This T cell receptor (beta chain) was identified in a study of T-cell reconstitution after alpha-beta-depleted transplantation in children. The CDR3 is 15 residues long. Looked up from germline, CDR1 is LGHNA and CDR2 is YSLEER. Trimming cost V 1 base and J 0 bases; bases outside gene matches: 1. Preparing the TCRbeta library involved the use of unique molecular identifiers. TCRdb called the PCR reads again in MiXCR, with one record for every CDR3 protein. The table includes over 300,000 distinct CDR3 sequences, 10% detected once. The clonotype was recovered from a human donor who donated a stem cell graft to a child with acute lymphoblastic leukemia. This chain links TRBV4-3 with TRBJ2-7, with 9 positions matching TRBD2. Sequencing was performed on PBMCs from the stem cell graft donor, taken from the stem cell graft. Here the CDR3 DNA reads TGCGCCAGCAGCCAAGGTAGCGGGAGCTCCTACGAGCAGTACTTC. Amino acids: CASSQGSGSSYEQYF.